Presented here are 4 T cell receptor beta chains from one specimen sequenced in a study of blood T cell repertoires in COVID-19. TCRdb's copy holds only in-frame clones and misses some; the assay was immunoSEQ multiplex PCR. The sample includes around 450,000 clones, about 90% seen only once; the top ten take approximately 0.7%. Sequenced sample: PBMCs or T cells enriched from blood (not recorded which). Source of these receptors: a woman aged 18-29 years who had recovered from COVID-19.

The V call is TRBV28, the J call TRBJ2-3; a possible D gene is TRBD1 (6 bases). The CDR3 spans 15 residues. CDR1 is MDHEN and CDR2 is SYDVKM in the germline V gene. Deletions cut 6 bases from V and 3 bases from J, with 16 bases between. The DNA for the CDR3 is TGTGCCAGCAGCCGTCCCACAGGGATTACAGATACGCAGTATTTT. Protein product: CASSRPTGITDTQYF.

The J gene is TRBJ1-1, the V gene TRBV19; D may be TRBD1 (6 bases). The CDR3 sequence is 13 residues long. Trimming shortened V by 6 bases and J by 8 bases, and 16 bases separated the two germline ends. Germline CDR1 is LNHDA and CDR2 is SQIVND (reference sequence). The DNA of the CDR3 is TGTGCCAGTAGGCTGACAGGTGTAACCGAAGCTTTCTTT. It codes for CASRLTGVTEAFF.

This clone has only a few counts. The gene calls are TRBV4-1 and TRBJ2-7, with D uncertain. CDR1 is MGHRA and CDR2 is YSYEKL in the germline V gene. The CDR3 runs to 14 residues. V was shortened by 1 base and J by 2 bases, with 9 bases between the two germline ends. This CDR3 is CASSQAGAPYEQYF. In DNA, the CDR3 is TGCGCCAGCAGCCAAGCTGGAGCTCCCTACGAGCAGTACTTC.

The gene calls are TRBV6-5 and TRBJ1-2; D uncertain. Trimming cost V 4 bases and J 7 bases, with 19 bases left between them. This CDR3 has 15 residues. CDR1 is MNHEY and CDR2 is SVGAGI in the germline V gene. The CDR3 region is CASSWSVGAVGGYTF. CDR3 coding DNA: TGTGCCAGCAGTTGGTCAGTCGGCGCGGTGGGTGGCTACACCTTC.